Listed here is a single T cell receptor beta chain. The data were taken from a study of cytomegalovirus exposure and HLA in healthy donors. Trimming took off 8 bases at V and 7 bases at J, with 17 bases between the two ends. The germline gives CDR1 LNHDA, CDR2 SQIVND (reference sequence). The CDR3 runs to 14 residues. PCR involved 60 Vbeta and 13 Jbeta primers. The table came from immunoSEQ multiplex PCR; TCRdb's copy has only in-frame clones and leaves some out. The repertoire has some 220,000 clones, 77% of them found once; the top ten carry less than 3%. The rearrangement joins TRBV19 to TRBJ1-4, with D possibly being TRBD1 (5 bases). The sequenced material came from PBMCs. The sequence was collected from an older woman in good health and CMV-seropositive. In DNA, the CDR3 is TGTGCCAGTTCGAACAGGAGGGCGGGTGAAAAACTGTTTTTT. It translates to CASSNRRAGEKLFF.